The entry that follows covers one TCR beta chain sequence. This table comes from immunoSEQ multiplex PCR, and its TCRdb copy is limited to in-frame clones, with some not included. This table has around 57,000 clones, almost 90% appearing once. This sample was included in a study of blood T cell repertoires in COVID-19. The sequencing input was peripheral blood. This receptor was obtained from a woman of 80 years or more with active COVID-19.

The CDR3 DNA sequence: TGTGCCACCAGCAGAGAAGGGGCCGGGACAGGGTATTCACCCCTCCACTTT. Its translation is CATSREGAGTGYSPLHF. This rearrangement joins TRBV15 to TRBJ1-6, with TRBD1 identical over 9 bases. After removal of 0 bases from V and 8 bases from J, the junction contained 8 bases not matched to a gene. Germline assignment: CDR1 LNHNV and CDR2 YYDKDF (reference sequence). The CDR3 is 17 amino acids.